This TCR beta chain was sequenced during a study of cytomegalovirus exposure and HLA in healthy donors. For the study at large: From HLA-typed donors, an early data release held approximately 85 million unique TCRs.

The length of the CDR3 is 15 residues. The V end was cut by 5 bases, the J end by 4 bases, with 18 bases between. Germline V gene sequence: CDR1 SEHNR, CDR2 FQNEAQ (reference sequence). The PCR contained 60 Vbeta and 13 Jbeta primers. TCRdb's copy holds only in-frame clones and misses some; the assay was immunoSEQ multiplex PCR. This table holds over 200,000 clones, 85% to 90% found once. Sequenced: PBMCs. The clonotype was recovered from a human donor in good health. V and J are TRBV7-9 and TRBJ2-7; a possible D gene is TRBD2 (6 bases). As DNA, the CDR3 is TGTGCCAGCAGCCCCCCGGCGGGGAAACTATACGAGCAGTACTTC. Translating gives CASSPPAGKLYEQYF. The full variable domain, rest sourced from reference TRBV7-9 and TRBJ2-7, is DTGVSQNPRHKITKRGQNVTFRCDPISEHNRLYWYRQTLGQGPEFLTYFQNEAQLEKSRLLSDRFSAERPKGSFSTLEIQRTEQGDSAMYLCASSPPAGKLYEQYFGPGTRLTVT.